This entry lists 8 T cell receptor beta chains sequenced from one sample in a study of Ad26.COV2.S vaccination and SARS-CoV-2 variants. Treatment meaning: some 19 received Ad26.COV2.S at low or high dose, single or two shots; roughly 5 received placebo; per-sample allocation not given. It was on day 63 after the first vaccine or placebo injection that samples were taken. Repertoires were generated with immunoSEQ multiplex PCR, while TCRdb's copy carries only in-frame clones and drops some. The sample yields roughly 500,000 clones, roughly 85% seen once. This sample comprised peripheral blood, obtained in a trial of Ad26.COV2.S vaccine versus placebo. These receptors were obtained from a person aged 18 to 65 who received the Ad26.COV2.S COVID-19 vaccine or a placebo.

V is TRBV7-6 and J is TRBJ2-3, with a possible D match to TRBD2 (6 bases). Trimming left V 6 bases short and J 1 base short, with 14 bases between. CDR1 is SGHVS, CDR2 FNYEAQ, per germline. This CDR3 region has 15 residues. CDR3 sequence reads: CASSSAGSGTDTQYF. In DNA, the CDR3 is TGTGCCAGCAGTAGTGCGGGGAGCGGCACAGATACGCAGTATTTT.

The chain joins TRBV2 to TRBJ1-3; no clear D gene. The CDR3 contains 16 residues. Trimming took 6 bases from V and 0 from J, leaving 15 bases between them. Germline V lookup: CDR1 SNHLY, CDR2 FYNNEI. The CDR3 region is CASSPIRQSSGNTIYF. In nucleotides, the CDR3 is TGTGCCAGCAGCCCGATACGGCAGTCCTCTGGAAACACCATATATTTT. Using reference TRBV2 and TRBJ1-3 for the parts outside the CDR3, the full variable domain is EPEVTQTPSHQVTQMGQEVILRCVPISNHLYFYWYRQILGQKVEFLVSFYNNEISEKSEIFDDQFSVERPDGSNFTLKIRSTKLEDSAMYFCASSPIRQSSGNTIYFGEGSWLTVV.

This rearrangement joins TRBV28 to TRBJ2-7; 13 positions agree with TRBD2. The V and J ends lost 5 bases and 5 bases, in that order; junction bases with no gene match: 6. CDR1 MDHEN and CDR2 SYDVKM come from the germline V gene. This CDR3 is built from 15 residues. The CDR3 coding sequence is TGTGCCAGCAGTCAACCCGGGACTAGCGGGGACGAGCAGTACTTC. Its translation is CASSQPGTSGDEQYF.

The J gene is TRBJ2-1, the V gene TRBV29-1; tentatively, D is TRBD2 (7 bases). Trimming shortened V by 3 bases and J by 5 bases, and 11 bases separated the two germline ends. Per germline, CDR1 SQVTM and CDR2 ANQGSEA. This CDR3 has 13 amino acids. The CDR3 DNA is TGCAGCGTTGATGAGGGGGGGAACAATGAGCAGTTCTTC. It specifies CSVDEGGNNEQFF.

The chain combines TRBV28 with TRBJ2-7, with a possible D match to TRBD1 (6 bases). The V end lost 5 bases, the J end lost 3 bases, and 23 bases lay between the germline ends. There are 17 residues in the CDR3. Germline lookup yields CDR1 MDHEN and CDR2 SYDVKM. This CDR3 is CASSKDRPPNIFYEQYF. CDR3 sequence (DNA): TGTGCCAGCAGTAAAGACAGGCCGCCTAATATATTCTACGAGCAGTACTTC.

The chain links TRBV7-2 to TRBJ2-7; 11 nucleotides match TRBD2. Trimming at V came to 7 bases and at J to 6 bases, leaving 8 bases not matched to a gene. Per the germline V gene, CDR1 is SGHTA and CDR2 is FQGNSA. The CDR3 is made up of 14 amino acids. CDR3 residues: CASKNSGRAGEQYF. CDR3 sequence (DNA): TGTGCCAGCAAAAATAGCGGGAGGGCCGGCGAGCAGTACTTC.

This clone was picked up one time. The rearrangement uses TRBV29-1 and TRBJ2-3, with a possible D match to TRBD2 (6 bases). The CDR3 has 14 amino acids. The germline V gene has CDR1 SQVTM and CDR2 ANQGSEA. With 4 bases removed from V and 0 bases from J, the gap between germline ends came to 11 bases. The CDR3 spells CSVGAGLSTDTQYF. The CDR3, as DNA: TGCAGCGTTGGGGCGGGATTGAGCACAGATACGCAGTATTTT.

The chain carries TRBV27 and TRBJ2-7; 9 nucleotides agree with TRBD1. Trimming took 6 bases from V and 2 from J; bases not matched to a gene: 11. The germline CDR1 and CDR2 sequences are MNHEY and SMNVEV (reference sequence). The CDR3 runs to 16 residues. The CDR3: CASSSLIRTGAYEQYF. As DNA, the CDR3 is TGTGCCAGCAGCAGTTTAATAAGGACAGGGGCCTACGAGCAGTACTTC.